This TCR beta chain is drawn from a study of control samples from healthy donors and cancer patients. Assay used: immunoSEQ multiplex PCR; TCRdb lists only in-frame clones, some missing. The sample includes under 150,000 clones, about 93% of them seen just once. The ends were cut back, 2 bases at V and 7 bases at J, with 11 bases in the middle. The length of the CDR3 is 13 residues. The sequenced material came from PBMCs. This sequence joins TRBV12-3 or TRBV12-4 and TRBJ1-1, with unresolved D. The source is a middle-aged man with head and neck cancer. The chain's CDR3 is CASSLRANCEAFF. CDR3 bases: TGTGCCAGCAGTTTAAGGGCTAATTGTGAAGCTTTCTTT.